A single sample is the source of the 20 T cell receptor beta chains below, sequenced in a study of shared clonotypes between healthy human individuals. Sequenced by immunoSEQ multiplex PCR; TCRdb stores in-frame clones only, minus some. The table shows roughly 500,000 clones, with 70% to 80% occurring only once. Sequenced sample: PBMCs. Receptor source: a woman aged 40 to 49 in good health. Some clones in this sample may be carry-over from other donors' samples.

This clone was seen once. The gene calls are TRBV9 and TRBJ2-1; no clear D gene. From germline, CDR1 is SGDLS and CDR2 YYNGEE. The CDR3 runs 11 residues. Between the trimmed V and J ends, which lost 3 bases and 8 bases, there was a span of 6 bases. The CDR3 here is CASSARDEQFF. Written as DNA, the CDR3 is TGTGCCAGCAGCGCCCGCGATGAGCAGTTCTTC.

The CDR3 coding sequence is TGTGCCAGCAGCGTGCGGACTAGCGGGATCTGGTACGAGCAGTACTTC. Protein: CASSVRTSGIWYEQYF. V and J are TRBV5-4 and TRBJ2-7; 12 bases fit TRBD2. Per germline, CDR1 SGHNT and CDR2 YYREEE (reference sequence). CDR3 size: 16 residues. Trimming took 4 bases from V and 4 from J; bases not matched to a gene: 9.

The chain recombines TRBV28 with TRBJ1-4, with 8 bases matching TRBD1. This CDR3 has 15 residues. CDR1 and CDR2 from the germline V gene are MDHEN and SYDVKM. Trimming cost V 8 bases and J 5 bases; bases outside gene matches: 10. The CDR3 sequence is CASSPIRQGNEKLFF. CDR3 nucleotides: TGTGCCAGCTCCCCGATTCGACAGGGGAATGAAAAACTGTTTTTT.

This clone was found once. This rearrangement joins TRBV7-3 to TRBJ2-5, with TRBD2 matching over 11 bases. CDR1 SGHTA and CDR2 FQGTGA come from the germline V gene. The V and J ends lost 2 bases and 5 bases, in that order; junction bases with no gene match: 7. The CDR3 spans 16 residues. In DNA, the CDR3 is TGTGCCAGCAGCTTAGGGACTAGCGGATGGGGTGAGACCCAGTACTTC. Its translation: CASSLGTSGWGETQYF. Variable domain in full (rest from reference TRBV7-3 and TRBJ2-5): GAGVSQTPSNKVTEKGKYVELRCDPISGHTALYWYRQSLGQGPEFLIYFQGTGAADDSGLPNDRFFAVRPEGSVSTLKIQRTERGDSAVYLCASSLGTSGWGETQYFGPGTRLLVL.

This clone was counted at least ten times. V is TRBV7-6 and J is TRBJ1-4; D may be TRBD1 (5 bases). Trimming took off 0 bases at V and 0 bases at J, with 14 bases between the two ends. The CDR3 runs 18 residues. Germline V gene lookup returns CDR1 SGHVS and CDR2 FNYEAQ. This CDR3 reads CASSLAHGGLSTNEKLFF. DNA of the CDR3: TGTGCCAGCAGCTTAGCGCACGGGGGTCTATCAACTAATGAAAAACTGTTTTTT.

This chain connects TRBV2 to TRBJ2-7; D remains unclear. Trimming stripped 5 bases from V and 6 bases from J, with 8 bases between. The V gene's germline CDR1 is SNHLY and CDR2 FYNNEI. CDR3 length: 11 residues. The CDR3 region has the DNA TGTGCCAGCAGTCTGAGATCCGAGCAGTACTTC. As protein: CASSLRSEQYF.

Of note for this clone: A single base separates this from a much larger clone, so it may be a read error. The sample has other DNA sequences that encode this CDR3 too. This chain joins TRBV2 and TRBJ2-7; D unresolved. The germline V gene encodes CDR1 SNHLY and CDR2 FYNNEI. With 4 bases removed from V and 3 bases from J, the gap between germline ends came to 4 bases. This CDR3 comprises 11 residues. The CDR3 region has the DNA TGTGCCAGCAGTGTCTTCTACGAGCAGTACTTC. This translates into CASSVFYEQYF.

CDR3 amino acids: CAWTGTIEAFF. CDR3 coding DNA: TGTGCCTGGACAGGGACAATCGAAGCTTTCTTT. The V gene is TRBV30, the J gene TRBJ1-1; weak D call: TRBD1 (6 bases). Between the trimmed V and J ends, which lost 4 bases and 8 bases, there was a span of 11 bases. The CDR3 spans 11 residues. CDR1 GTSNPN and CDR2 SVGIG come from the germline V gene (reference sequence).

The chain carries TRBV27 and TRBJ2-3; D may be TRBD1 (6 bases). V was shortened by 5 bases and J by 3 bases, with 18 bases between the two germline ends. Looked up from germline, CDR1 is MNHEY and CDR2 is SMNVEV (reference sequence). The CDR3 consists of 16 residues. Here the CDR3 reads CASSRTPQGWTDTQYF. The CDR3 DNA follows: TGTGCCAGCAGTCGAACCCCGCAGGGGTGGACAGATACGCAGTATTTT.

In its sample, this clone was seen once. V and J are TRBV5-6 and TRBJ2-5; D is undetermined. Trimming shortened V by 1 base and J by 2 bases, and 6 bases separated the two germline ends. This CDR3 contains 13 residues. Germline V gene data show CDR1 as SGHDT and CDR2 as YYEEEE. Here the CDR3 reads CASSLFRQETQYF. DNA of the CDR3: TGTGCCAGCAGCTTGTTCAGACAAGAGACCCAGTACTTC.

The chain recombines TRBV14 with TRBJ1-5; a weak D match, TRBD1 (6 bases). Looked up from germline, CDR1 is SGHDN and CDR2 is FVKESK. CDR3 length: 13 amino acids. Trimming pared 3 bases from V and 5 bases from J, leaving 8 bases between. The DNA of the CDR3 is TGTGCCAGCAGCCAGGACAGCTATCAGCCCCAGCATTTT. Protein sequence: CASSQDSYQPQHF.

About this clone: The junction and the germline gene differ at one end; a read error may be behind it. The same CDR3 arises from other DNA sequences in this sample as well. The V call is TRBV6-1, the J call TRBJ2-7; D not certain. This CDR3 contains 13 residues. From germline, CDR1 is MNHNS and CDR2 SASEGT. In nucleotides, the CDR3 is TGTGCCAGCAGGGGGTCGGGTTCCTACGAGCAATACTTC. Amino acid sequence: CASRGSGSYEQYF.

DNA for the CDR3: TGTGCCAGCAGCTCCACAGGGCTGAACACTGAAGCTTTCTTT. It encodes CASSSTGLNTEAFF. The rearrangement uses TRBV7-8 and TRBJ1-1, with D perhaps TRBD1 (6 bases). The CDR3 consists of 14 residues. The V gene lost 4 bases and the J gene lost 0 bases, with 9 bases spanning the gap. From germline, CDR1 is SGHVS and CDR2 FQNEAQ.

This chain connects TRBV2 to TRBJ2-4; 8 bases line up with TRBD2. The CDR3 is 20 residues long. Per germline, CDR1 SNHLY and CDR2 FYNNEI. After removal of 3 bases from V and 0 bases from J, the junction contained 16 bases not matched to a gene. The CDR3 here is CASSELASGSYFLAKNIQYF. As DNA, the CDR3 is TGTGCCAGCAGTGAGCTGGCTAGCGGGTCCTACTTCCTAGCCAAAAACATTCAGTACTTC.

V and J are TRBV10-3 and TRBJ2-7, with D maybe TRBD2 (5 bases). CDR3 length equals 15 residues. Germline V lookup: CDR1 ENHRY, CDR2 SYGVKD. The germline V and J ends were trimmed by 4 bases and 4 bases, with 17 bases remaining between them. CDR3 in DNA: TGTGCCATCAGTGCAGCCTCCGGGATCTTTTACGAGCAGTACTTC. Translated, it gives CAISAASGIFYEQYF.

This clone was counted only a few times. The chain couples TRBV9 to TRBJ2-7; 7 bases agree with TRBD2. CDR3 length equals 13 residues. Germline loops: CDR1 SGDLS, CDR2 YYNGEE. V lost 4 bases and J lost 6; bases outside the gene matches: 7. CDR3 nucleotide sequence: TGTGCCAGCAGCACAACTAGCGCCGGCGAGCAGTACTTC. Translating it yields CASSTTSAGEQYF.

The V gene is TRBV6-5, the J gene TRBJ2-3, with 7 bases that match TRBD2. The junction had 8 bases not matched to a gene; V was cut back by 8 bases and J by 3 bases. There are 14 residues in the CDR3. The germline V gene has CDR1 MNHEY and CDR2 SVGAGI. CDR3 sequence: CASGRAGRTDTQYF. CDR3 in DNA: TGTGCCAGCGGGAGAGCGGGGAGAACAGATACGCAGTATTTT.

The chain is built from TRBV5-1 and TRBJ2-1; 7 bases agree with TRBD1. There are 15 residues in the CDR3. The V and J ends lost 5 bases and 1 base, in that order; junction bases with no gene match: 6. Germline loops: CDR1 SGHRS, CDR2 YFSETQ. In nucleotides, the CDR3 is TGCGCCAGCAGAGTGGGACAGACGTCCTACAATGAGCAGTTCTTC. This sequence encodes CASRVGQTSYNEQFF.

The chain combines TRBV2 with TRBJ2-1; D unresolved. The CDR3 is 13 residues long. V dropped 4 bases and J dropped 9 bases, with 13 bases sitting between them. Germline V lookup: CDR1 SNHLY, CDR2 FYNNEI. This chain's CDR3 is CASSAMSGGEQFF. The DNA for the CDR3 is TGTGCCAGCAGTGCCATGAGTGGTGGTGAGCAGTTCTTC. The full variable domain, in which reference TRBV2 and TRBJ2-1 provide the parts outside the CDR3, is EPEVTQTPSHQVTQMGQEVILRCVPISNHLYFYWYRQILGQKVEFLVSFYNNEISEKSEIFDDQFSVERPDGSNFTLKIRSTKLEDSAMYFCASSAMSGGEQFFGPGTRLTVL.

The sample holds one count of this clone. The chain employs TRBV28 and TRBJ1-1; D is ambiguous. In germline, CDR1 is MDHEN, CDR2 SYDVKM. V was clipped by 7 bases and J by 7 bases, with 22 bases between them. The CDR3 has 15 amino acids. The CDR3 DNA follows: TGTGCCAGCAAAGACACTCACCGCGATAACGATGAAGCTTTCTTT. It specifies CASKDTHRDNDEAFF.